This T cell receptor (beta chain) appears in the sequencing data of a study of blood T cell repertoires in COVID-19. The data were produced by immunoSEQ multiplex PCR, yet TCRdb's version contains in-frame clones alone and is incomplete. The table records 130,000 to 150,000 clones, roughly nine tenths of them present only once. Contact with a PCR-confirmed or clinician-diagnosed COVID-19 case occurred within 2 weeks of entry. This CDR3 contains 15 residues. The J segment lost 3 bases and the V segment lost 0 bases, leaving 3 bases of the junction unmatched. Germline V gene lookup returns CDR1 SGHTS and CDR2 YDEGEE.

V gene TRBV5-8 combines with J gene TRBJ1-1, with TRBD1 matching 9 bases. This sequence originates from a woman in her thirties or forties who had been exposed to COVID-19. The sequenced material came from PBMCs or T cells enriched from blood (not recorded which). The CDR3 reads CASSLVGQGDTEAFF. For the CDR3, the DNA is TGTGCCAGCAGCTTGGTGGGACAGGGCGACACTGAAGCTTTCTTT.